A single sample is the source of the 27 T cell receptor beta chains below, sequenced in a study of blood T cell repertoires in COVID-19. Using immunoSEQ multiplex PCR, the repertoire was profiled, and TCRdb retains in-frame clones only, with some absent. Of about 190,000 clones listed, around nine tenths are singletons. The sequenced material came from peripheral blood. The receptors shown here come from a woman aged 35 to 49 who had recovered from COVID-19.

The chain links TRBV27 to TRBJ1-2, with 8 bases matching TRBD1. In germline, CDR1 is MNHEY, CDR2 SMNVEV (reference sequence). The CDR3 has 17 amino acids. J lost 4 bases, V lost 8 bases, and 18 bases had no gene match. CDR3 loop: CASGAVVGTGTFYGYTF. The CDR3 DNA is TGTGCCAGCGGGGCCGTGGTCGGGACAGGAACGTTCTATGGCTACACCTTC.

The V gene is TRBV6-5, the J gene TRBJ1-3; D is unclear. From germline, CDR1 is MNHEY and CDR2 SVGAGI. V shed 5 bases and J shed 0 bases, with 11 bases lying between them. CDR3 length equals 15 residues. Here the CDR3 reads CASSLGGYSGNTIYF. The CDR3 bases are TGTGCCAGCAGTCTAGGCGGATACTCTGGAAACACCATATATTTT.

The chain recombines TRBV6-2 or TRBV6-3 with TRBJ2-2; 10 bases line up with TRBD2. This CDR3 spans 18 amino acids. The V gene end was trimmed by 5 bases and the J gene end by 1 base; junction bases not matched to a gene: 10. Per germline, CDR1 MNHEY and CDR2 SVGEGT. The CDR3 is CASSQRLAGERNTGELFF. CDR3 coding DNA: TGTGCCAGCAGTCAACGGCTAGCGGGAGAAAGGAACACCGGGGAGCTGTTTTTT.

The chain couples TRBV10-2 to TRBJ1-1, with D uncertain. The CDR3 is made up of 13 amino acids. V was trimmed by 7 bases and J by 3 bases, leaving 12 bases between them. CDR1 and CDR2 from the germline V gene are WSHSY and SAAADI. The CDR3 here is CASTSDADTEAFF. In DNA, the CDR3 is TGCGCCAGCACCTCGGATGCGGACACTGAAGCTTTCTTT.

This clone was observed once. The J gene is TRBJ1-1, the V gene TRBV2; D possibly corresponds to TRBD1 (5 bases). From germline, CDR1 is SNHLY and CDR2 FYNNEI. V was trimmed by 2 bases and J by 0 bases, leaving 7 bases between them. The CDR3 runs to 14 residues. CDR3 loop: CASSEQGMNTEAFF. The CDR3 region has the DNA TGTGCCAGCAGTGAACAGGGCATGAACACTGAAGCTTTCTTT.

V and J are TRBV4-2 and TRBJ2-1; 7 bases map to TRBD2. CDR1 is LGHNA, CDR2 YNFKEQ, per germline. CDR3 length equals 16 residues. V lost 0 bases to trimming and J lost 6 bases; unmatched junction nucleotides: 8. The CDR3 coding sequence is TGTGCCAGCAGCCAAGAGACGTACGCGGGAGCCAATGAGCAGTTCTTC. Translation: CASSQETYAGANEQFF.

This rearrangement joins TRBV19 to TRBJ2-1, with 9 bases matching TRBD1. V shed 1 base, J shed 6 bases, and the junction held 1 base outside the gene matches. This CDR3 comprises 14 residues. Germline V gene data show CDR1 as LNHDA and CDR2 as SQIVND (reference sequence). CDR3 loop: CASSIGQGGNEQFF. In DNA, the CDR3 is TGTGCCAGTAGTATAGGACAGGGGGGCAATGAGCAGTTCTTC.

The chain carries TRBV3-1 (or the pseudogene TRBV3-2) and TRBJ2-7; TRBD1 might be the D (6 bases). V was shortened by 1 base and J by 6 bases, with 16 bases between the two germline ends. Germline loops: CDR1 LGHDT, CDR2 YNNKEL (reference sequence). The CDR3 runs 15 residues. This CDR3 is CASSQGQDLISEQYF. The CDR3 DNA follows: TGTGCCAGCAGCCAAGGACAGGATCTTATTTCCGAGCAGTACTTC.

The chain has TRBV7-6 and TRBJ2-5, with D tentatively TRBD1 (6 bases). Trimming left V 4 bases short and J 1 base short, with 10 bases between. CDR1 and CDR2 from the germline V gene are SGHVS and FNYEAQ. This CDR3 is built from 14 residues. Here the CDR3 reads CASSSGTTQETQYF. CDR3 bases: TGTGCCAGCAGCTCCGGGACAACCCAAGAGACCCAGTACTTC.

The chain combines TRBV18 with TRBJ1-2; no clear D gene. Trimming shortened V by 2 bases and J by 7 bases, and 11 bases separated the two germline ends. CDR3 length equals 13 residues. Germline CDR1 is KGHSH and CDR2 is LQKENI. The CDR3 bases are TGTGCCAGCTCACCAGTAACCGGGAGTGGCTACACCTTC. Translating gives CASSPVTGSGYTF.

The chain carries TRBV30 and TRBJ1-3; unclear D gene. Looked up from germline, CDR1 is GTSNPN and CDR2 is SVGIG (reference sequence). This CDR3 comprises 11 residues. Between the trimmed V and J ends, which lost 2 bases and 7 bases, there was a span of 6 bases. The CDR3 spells CAWSQQNTIYF. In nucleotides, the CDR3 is TGTGCCTGGAGTCAACAGAACACCATATATTTT.

The CDR3 loop reads CASSVQGAGEQYF. As DNA, the CDR3 is TGTGCCAGCAGCGTTCAGGGGGCTGGCGAGCAGTACTTC. The V gene is TRBV12-3 or TRBV12-4, the J gene TRBJ2-7; TRBD1 aligns across 8 bases. The J segment lost 6 bases and the V segment lost 6 bases, leaving 7 bases of the junction unmatched. This CDR3 is 13 amino acids long.

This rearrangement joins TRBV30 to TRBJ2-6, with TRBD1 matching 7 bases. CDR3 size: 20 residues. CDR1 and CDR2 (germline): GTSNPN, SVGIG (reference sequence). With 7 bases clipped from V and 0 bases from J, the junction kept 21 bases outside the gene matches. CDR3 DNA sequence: TGTGCCTATCTGAATTTACCTTCACCGGGACAGCTCTCTGGGGCCAACGTCCTGACTTTC. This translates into CAYLNLPSPGQLSGANVLTF.

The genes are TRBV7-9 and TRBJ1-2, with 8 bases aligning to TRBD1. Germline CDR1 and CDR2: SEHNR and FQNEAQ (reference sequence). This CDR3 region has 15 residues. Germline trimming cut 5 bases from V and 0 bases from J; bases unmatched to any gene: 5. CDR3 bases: TGTGCCAGCAGCACGTGGACAGGGACTAACTATGGCTACACCTTC. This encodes CASSTWTGTNYGYTF.

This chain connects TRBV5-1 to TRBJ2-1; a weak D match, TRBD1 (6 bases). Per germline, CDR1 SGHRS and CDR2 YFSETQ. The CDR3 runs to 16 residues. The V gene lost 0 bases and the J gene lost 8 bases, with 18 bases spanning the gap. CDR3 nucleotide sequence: TGCGCCAGCAGCTTGGCCAGGACAGTCTATTTAGATGAGCAGTTCTTC. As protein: CASSLARTVYLDEQFF.

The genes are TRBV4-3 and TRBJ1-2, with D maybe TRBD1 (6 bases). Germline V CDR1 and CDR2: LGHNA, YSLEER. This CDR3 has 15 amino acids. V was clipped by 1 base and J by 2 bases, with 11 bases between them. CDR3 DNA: TGCGCCAGCAGCCAAGGGTCCCAGGGGAACTATGGCTACACCTTC. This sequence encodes CASSQGSQGNYGYTF.

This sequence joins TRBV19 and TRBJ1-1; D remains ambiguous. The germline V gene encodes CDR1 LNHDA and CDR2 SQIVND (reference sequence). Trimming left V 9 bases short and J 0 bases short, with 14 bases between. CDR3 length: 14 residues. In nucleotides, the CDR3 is TGTGCCAGCAATCGTCCGGGGATGAACACTGAAGCTTTCTTT. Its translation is CASNRPGMNTEAFF.

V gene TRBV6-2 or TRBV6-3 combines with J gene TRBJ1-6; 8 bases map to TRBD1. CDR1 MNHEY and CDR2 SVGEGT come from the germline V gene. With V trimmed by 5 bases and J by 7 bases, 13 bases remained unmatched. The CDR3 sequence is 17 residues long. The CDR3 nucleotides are TGTGCCAGCAGTAGAAGAGGACAGGGAATTGGGAATTCACCCCTCCACTTT. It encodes CASSRRGQGIGNSPLHF.

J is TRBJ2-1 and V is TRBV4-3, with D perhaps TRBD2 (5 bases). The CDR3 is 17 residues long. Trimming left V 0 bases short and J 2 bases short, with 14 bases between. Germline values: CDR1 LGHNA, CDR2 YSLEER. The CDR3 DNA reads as TGCGCCAGCAGCCAAGATAGCAGGACTCTTACCTACAATGAGCAGTTCTTC. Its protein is CASSQDSRTLTYNEQFF.

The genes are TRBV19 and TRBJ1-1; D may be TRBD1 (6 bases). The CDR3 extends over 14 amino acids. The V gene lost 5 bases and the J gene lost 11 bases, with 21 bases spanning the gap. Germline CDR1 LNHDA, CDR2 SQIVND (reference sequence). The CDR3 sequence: CASSFRDTAAKAFF. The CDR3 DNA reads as TGTGCCAGTAGTTTCCGGGACACAGCGGCGAAGGCTTTCTTT.

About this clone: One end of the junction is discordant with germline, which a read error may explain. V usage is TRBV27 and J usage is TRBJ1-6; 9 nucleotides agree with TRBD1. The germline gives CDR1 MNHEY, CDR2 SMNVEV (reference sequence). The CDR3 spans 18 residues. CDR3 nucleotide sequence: TGTGCCAGCACTTTACTCCGGGACAGGGCCAAAAGTAGTTCACCCCTCCACTTT. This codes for CASTLLRDRAKSSSPLHF.

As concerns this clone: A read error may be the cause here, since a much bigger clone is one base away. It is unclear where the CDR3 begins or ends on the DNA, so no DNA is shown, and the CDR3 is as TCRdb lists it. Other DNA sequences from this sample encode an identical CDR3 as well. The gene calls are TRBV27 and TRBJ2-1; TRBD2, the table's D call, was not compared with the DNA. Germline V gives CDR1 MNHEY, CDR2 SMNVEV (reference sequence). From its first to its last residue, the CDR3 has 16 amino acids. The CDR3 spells CASSSWGSGSYNEQFF.

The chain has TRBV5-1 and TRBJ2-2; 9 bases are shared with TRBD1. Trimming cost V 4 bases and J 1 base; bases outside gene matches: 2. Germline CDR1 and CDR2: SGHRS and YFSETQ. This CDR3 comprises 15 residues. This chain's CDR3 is CASSPGQGNTGELFF. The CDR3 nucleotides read TGCGCCAGCAGCCCGGGACAGGGGAACACCGGGGAGCTGTTTTTT.

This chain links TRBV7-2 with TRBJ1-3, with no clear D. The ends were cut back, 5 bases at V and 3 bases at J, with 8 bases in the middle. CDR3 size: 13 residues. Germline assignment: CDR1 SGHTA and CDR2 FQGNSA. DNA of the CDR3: TGTGCCAGCAGCGCGAGTATTGGAAACACCATATATTTT. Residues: CASSASIGNTIYF.

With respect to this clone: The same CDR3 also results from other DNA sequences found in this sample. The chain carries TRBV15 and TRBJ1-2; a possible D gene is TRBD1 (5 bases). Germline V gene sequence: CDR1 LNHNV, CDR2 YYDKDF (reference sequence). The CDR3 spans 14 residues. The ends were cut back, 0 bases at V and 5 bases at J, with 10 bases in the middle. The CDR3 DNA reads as TGTGCCACCAGCAGAGATCGCCAGGGTTATGGCTACACCTTC. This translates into CATSRDRQGYGYTF.

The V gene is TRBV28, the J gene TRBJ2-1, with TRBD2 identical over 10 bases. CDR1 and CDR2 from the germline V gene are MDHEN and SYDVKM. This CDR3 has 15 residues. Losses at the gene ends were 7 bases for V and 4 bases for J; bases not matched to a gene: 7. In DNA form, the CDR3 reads TGTGCCAGCACTAGACTAGCGGGCAATTACAATGAGCAGTTCTTC. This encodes CASTRLAGNYNEQFF.

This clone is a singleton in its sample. CDR3 amino acids: CSPKQGDETQYF. The DNA for the CDR3 is TGCAGCCCCAAACAGGGAGACGAGACCCAGTACTTC. The V gene is TRBV29-1, the J gene TRBJ2-5, with D possibly being TRBD1 (6 bases). Germline loops: CDR1 SQVTM, CDR2 ANQGSEA. The CDR3 runs 12 residues. Trimming removed 8 bases from V and 5 bases from J, with 15 bases in between.